Following are 27 T cell receptor beta chains from one sample sequenced in a study of T cells after yellow fever vaccination. TCRdb passed the 5' RACE reads through MiXCR, listing each CDR3 protein once. The profile shows 60,000 to 95,000 distinct CDR3 sequences, 7.3% of them singletons. This specimen was CD8+ T cells sorted from PBMCs, taken 9 to 11 days after the first yellow fever vaccination. The receptor source for this set is a man between 18 and 29 years old who received the YFV17D yellow fever vaccine.

This clonotype was observed at least ten times. The chain employs TRBV20-1 and TRBJ2-7; 9 nucleotides match TRBD2. The germline CDR1 and CDR2 sequences are DFQATT and SNEGSKA (reference sequence). V lost 5 bases to trimming and J lost 2 bases; unmatched junction nucleotides: 10. This CDR3 spans 15 amino acids. CDR3 region: CSAFSSGGPTYEQYV. The CDR3 region has the DNA TGCAGTGCTTTCAGTAGCGGGGGCCCTACCTACGAGCAGTACGTC.

Many counts were recorded for this clonotype. The rearrangement uses TRBV12-3 or TRBV12-4 and TRBJ1-2; 10 nucleotides agree with TRBD1. J lost 7 bases, V lost 6 bases, and 5 bases had no gene match. The CDR3 consists of 13 residues. CDR3 in DNA: TGTGCCAGCAGCCTGGGGACAGGGGTTGGCTACACCTTC. Translating it yields CASSLGTGVGYTF.

This clonotype was found many times. J is TRBJ2-5 and V is TRBV6-5; D not certain. V was shortened by 0 bases and J by 1 base, with 3 bases between the two germline ends. CDR1 and CDR2 from the germline V gene are MNHEY and SVGAGI. The CDR3 loop spans 13 amino acids. This chain's CDR3 is CASSYSGQETQYF. The CDR3 coding sequence is TGTGCCAGCAGTTACTCAGGCCAAGAGACCCAGTACTTC.

This clonotype showed up just a few times. V usage is TRBV28 and J usage is TRBJ2-1; D gene uncertain. This CDR3 has 14 amino acids. The V and J ends lost 2 bases and 3 bases respectively, with 8 bases between them. The germline gives CDR1 MDHEN, CDR2 SYDVKM. CDR3 region: CASSLAAVYNEQFF. The CDR3 coding sequence is TGTGCCAGCAGTTTAGCGGCGGTCTACAATGAGCAGTTCTTC.

This clonotype was observed a few times. The gene calls are TRBV4-3 and TRBJ2-1; D perhaps matches TRBD2 (6 bases). Germline assignment: CDR1 LGHNA and CDR2 YSLEER. There are 16 residues in the CDR3. Trimming removed 0 bases from V and 7 bases from J, with 16 bases in between. The CDR3 sequence is CASSQDGNGGGNEQFF. Here the CDR3 DNA reads TGCGCCAGCAGCCAAGATGGGAACGGGGGAGGAAATGAGCAGTTCTTC.

As regards this clonotype: This may be a read error: a much more frequent sequence differs by one nucleotide. J is TRBJ2-5 and V is TRBV20-1, with TRBD2 identical over 7 bases. The CDR3 totals 15 residues. CDR1 and CDR2 (germline): DFQATT, SNEGSKA (reference sequence). V trimming: 2 bases; J trimming: 9 bases; junction bases outside the gene matches: 15. CDR3 in amino acids: CSARMERGLGEAQYF. CDR3 in DNA: TGCAGTGCTAGAATGGAGCGGGGTTTGGGGGAGGCCCAGTACTTC.

This clonotype was seen ten or more times. V usage is TRBV7-2 and J usage is TRBJ2-1; D is perhaps TRBD1 (6 bases). With 5 bases removed from V and 3 bases from J, the gap between germline ends came to 14 bases. The germline gives CDR1 SGHTA, CDR2 FQGNSA. The CDR3 extends over 15 amino acids. CDR3 in amino acids: CASSQGGTFYNEQFF. CDR3 DNA: TGTGCCAGCAGCCAAGGGGGTACTTTCTACAATGAGCAGTTCTTC.

The chain employs TRBV6-5 and TRBJ1-2; TRBD1 matches at 8 bases. Losses at the gene ends were 6 bases for V and 8 bases for J; bases not matched to a gene: 5. The CDR3 totals 12 residues. Germline CDR1 is MNHEY and CDR2 is SVGAGI. CDR3 loop: CASRGTGGGYTF. The CDR3 region has the DNA TGTGCCAGCAGAGGGACAGGCGGGGGCTACACCTTC.

This clonotype was detected a few times. The CDR3 protein is CASGLTETPPDEQFF. The CDR3 DNA is TGTGCTAGTGGTTTGACGGAGACACCCCCCGATGAGCAGTTCTTC. The V gene is TRBV12-5, the J gene TRBJ2-1; the D is unclear. Germline V gene sequence: CDR1 LGHNT, CDR2 FRNRAP. This CDR3 spans 15 amino acids. V was shortened by 2 bases and J by 8 bases, with 16 bases between the two germline ends.

There are a few counts of this clonotype. The CDR3 coding sequence is TGTGCCAGCAGTCCCCCTGACAGGGCCTTTTTCATATTGGATACGCAGTATTTT. This encodes CASSPPDRAFFILDTQYF. The chain is built from TRBV12-3 or TRBV12-4 and TRBJ2-3; 7 bases are shared with TRBD1. This CDR3 spans 18 amino acids. V lost 5 bases to trimming and J lost 6 bases; unmatched junction nucleotides: 20.

The sample holds many counts of this clonotype. The chain couples TRBV29-1 to TRBJ2-7; no definite D call. Per germline, CDR1 SQVTM and CDR2 ANQGSEA. V gave up 1 base and J gave up 1 base, with 5 bases separating them. The CDR3 consists of 12 residues. The CDR3 DNA follows: TGCAGCGTTGAAGGGGATTCCTACGAGCAGTACTTC. Translation: CSVEGDSYEQYF.

For the CDR3, the DNA is TGTGCCAGCAGCCTCGGCGGTGTGAACACTGAAGCTTTCTTT. Protein product: CASSLGGVNTEAFF. The chain links TRBV14 to TRBJ1-1; unclear D gene. CDR1 SGHDN and CDR2 FVKESK come from the germline V gene. The CDR3 spans 14 residues. V was clipped by 4 bases and J by 0 bases, with 9 bases between them.

In this sample, this clonotype turned up many times. The chain is built from TRBV4-2 and TRBJ2-7, with D tentatively TRBD1 (6 bases). CDR3 length: 14 residues. Germline CDR1 is LGHNA and CDR2 is YNFKEQ. V lost 1 base and J 7 bases, leaving 14 bases between the germline ends. The CDR3 coding sequence is TGTGCCAGCAGCCAAGTAGGGGGATCAGGGGAGCAGTACTTC. Encoded protein: CASSQVGGSGEQYF.

In its sample, this clonotype was seen a few times. V usage is TRBV6-5 and J usage is TRBJ2-5; TRBD2 matches at 7 bases. CDR1 is MNHEY, CDR2 SVGAGI, per germline. V shed 0 bases, J shed 3 bases, and the junction held 1 base outside the gene matches. The CDR3 consists of 14 residues. The CDR3 loop is CASSYSGREETQYF. The CDR3 region has the DNA TGTGCCAGCAGTTACTCAGGGAGGGAAGAGACCCAGTACTTC.

There are many counts of this clonotype. The chain couples TRBV6-5 to TRBJ2-3; D is ambiguous. With 0 bases removed from V and 4 bases from J, the gap between germline ends came to 5 bases. The CDR3 has 13 amino acids. CDR1 is MNHEY, CDR2 SVGAGI, per germline. Here the CDR3 reads CASSYSRSDTQYF. The CDR3 coding sequence is TGTGCCAGCAGTTACTCACGGTCAGATACGCAGTATTTT.

The chain uses TRBV10-2 and TRBJ2-1; no clear D gene. Trimming took off 0 bases at V and 7 bases at J, with 10 bases between the two ends. This CDR3 is built from 14 residues. CDR1 and CDR2 (germline): WSHSY, SAAADI. The CDR3 sequence is CASSESRTENEQFF. CDR3 DNA: TGCGCCAGCAGTGAGTCAAGGACGGAAAATGAGCAGTTCTTC.

In its sample, this clonotype was seen a few times. V is TRBV7-6 and J is TRBJ2-2; TRBD2 agrees at 12 bases. Trimming removed 3 bases from V and 3 bases from J; junction bases left unmatched: 8. The CDR3 extends over 18 amino acids. Germline values: CDR1 SGHVS, CDR2 FNYEAQ. In nucleotides, the CDR3 is TGTGCCAGCAGCTTGCCCCCTAGCGGGGGGGACTACACCGGGGAGCTGTTTTTT. Amino acids: CASSLPPSGGDYTGELFF.

This clonotype was picked up a small number of times. V usage is TRBV12-3 or TRBV12-4 and J usage is TRBJ2-7; weak D call: TRBD2 (5 bases). The CDR3 contains 13 residues. Trimming removed 8 bases from V and 6 bases from J, with 17 bases in between. The CDR3: CASGPTSTPEQYF. In nucleotides, the CDR3 is TGTGCCAGCGGCCCCACTAGTACTCCCGAGCAGTACTTC.

This clonotype was seen repeatedly, ten times or more. V is TRBV20-1 and J is TRBJ2-7, with 7 bases aligning to TRBD2. Germline values: CDR1 DFQATT, CDR2 SNEGSKA (reference sequence). This CDR3 contains 14 residues. The V gene end was trimmed by 6 bases and the J gene end by 0 bases; junction bases not matched to a gene: 8. CDR3 DNA sequence: TGCAGTGCCCTCGGGGGGACCCTCTCCTACGAGCAGTACTTC. Protein product: CSALGGTLSYEQYF.

Many counts were recorded for this clonotype. V is TRBV6-5 and J is TRBJ2-3, with 9 bases identical to TRBD2. The germline gives CDR1 MNHEY, CDR2 SVGAGI. The CDR3 runs to 15 residues. Trimming removed 4 bases from V and 2 bases from J; junction bases left unmatched: 4. The CDR3, as DNA: TGTGCCAGCAGTTCAGGCGGGGGGGCCACAGATACGCAGTATTTT. It translates to CASSSGGGATDTQYF.

The J gene is TRBJ1-2, the V gene TRBV5-1; D not certain. The CDR3 contains 14 residues. V lost 4 bases and J 6 bases, leaving 16 bases between the germline ends. CDR1 SGHRS and CDR2 YFSETQ come from the germline V gene. The CDR3 nucleotides read TGCGCCAGCAGCATAACACCGCGTGGGGATGGCTACACCTTC. Translation: CASSITPRGDGYTF.

This sequence joins TRBV27 and TRBJ1-5; 8 bases are a match to TRBD1. The length of the CDR3 is 14 residues. Germline V gene lookup returns CDR1 MNHEY and CDR2 SMNVEV (reference sequence). After removal of 4 bases from V and 7 bases from J, the junction contained 6 bases not matched to a gene. The CDR3 loop is CASSSLGQAQPQHF. The DNA of the CDR3 is TGTGCCAGCAGTTCTCTGGGACAGGCCCAGCCCCAGCATTTT.

This clonotype was detected ten times or more. The chain recombines TRBV4-1 with TRBJ1-4, with a weak D call TRBD1 (6 bases). Germline assignment: CDR1 MGHRA and CDR2 YSYEKL. The CDR3 is 14 residues long. V was trimmed by 7 bases and J by 6 bases, leaving 15 bases between them. CDR3 sequence (DNA): TGCGCCAGCAATACGCAAAGGGGGGATGAAAAACTGTTTTTT. Amino acid sequence: CASNTQRGDEKLFF.

This clonotype was picked up many times. The chain recombines TRBV12-3 or TRBV12-4 with TRBJ2-1, with 8 bases matching TRBD2. V lost 2 bases and J lost 9; bases outside the gene matches: 6. CDR3 length: 14 amino acids. CDR3 loop: CASSLPGLVSEQFF. CDR3 DNA: TGTGCCAGCAGTTTACCGGGACTAGTAAGTGAGCAGTTCTTC.

This clonotype was detected many times. V is TRBV6-5 and J is TRBJ1-1; D might be TRBD1 (5 bases). CDR3 size: 14 residues. V was clipped by 0 bases and J by 8 bases, with 13 bases between them. CDR1 MNHEY and CDR2 SVGAGI come from the germline V gene. CDR3 in DNA: TGTGCCAGCAGTTACTCTTCAACAGGTTCCGAAGCTTTCTTT. Translated: CASSYSSTGSEAFF.

This clonotype was found many times. The gene calls are TRBV7-8 and TRBJ2-3, with D possibly being TRBD2 (5 bases). The germline V gene has CDR1 SGHVS and CDR2 FQNEAQ. V was trimmed by 5 bases and J by 5 bases, leaving 17 bases between them. CDR3 length equals 15 residues. The CDR3 sequence: CASSDRARVGDTQYF. CDR3 nucleotide sequence: TGTGCCAGCAGCGATAGGGCGCGGGTTGGAGATACGCAGTATTTT.

The rearrangement uses TRBV4-3 and TRBJ1-5; TRBD1 aligns across 7 bases. Trimming removed 4 bases from V and 4 bases from J; junction bases left unmatched: 7. Germline values: CDR1 LGHNA, CDR2 YSLEER. The CDR3 spans 15 residues. The CDR3 bases are TGCGCCAGCAGCCTGACTAGGGGGCGGAATCAGCCCCAGCATTTT. Protein product: CASSLTRGRNQPQHF.